This T cell receptor (beta chain) was documented in a study of cytotoxic CD8 clonotypes in ibrutinib-treated CLL (dated by TCRdb to about 2021). Background for the entire study: The cohort was composed of some twelve relapsed/refractory and roughly 15 treatment-naive patients; IGHV unmutated status was identified in some 17 patients. Of the 70 to 90 people in the trial, 26 had longitudinal samples available. Cryopreserved peripheral blood mononuclear cells were collected before treatment, at response, and at either disease progression or sustained remission. Partial responses were observed in 24 patients and complete responses in 2; after a median follow-up of 68 months, remission was maintained in roughly 14 patients and progression was observed in some twelve. On average, each sample had 255,043 productive templates and tens of thousands of productive rearrangements. Samples at response were collected after a median of about 11 months of treatment, with a range of about 6 to 40 months. Every remission and progressive disease sample was obtained while ibrutinib was still being received by the patients. Broader findings and caveats from the paper: Baseline clonality was found to be higher than that of age-matched healthy donors and was strongly correlated with circulating CD8+ T-cell counts. Lymph node repertoires were not examined, and the timing of sampling was not matched between patients in sustained remission and those whose disease progressed. Public clonotypes were rare and either shrank or stayed stable during treatment, and the rise in clonality at ibrutinib response reflected expansion of private clonotypes. An increase in clonality was observed at ibrutinib response, with clonality remaining stable during sustained remission and falling back toward baseline at progression.

Its CDR3 holds 12 amino acids, cysteine through phenylalanine. CDR3 DNA only is kept here, 36 bases in frame from base 1. CDR1 and CDR2 (SNHLY, FYNNEI) derive from the germline V gene. Trimming takes 8 bases from V and 5 bases from J, and the germline ends sit 12 bases apart. As to this clone: What this receptor recognizes is not known. Base quality data are lacking; no much larger clone is found one base away.

What the time point label conveys for this sample: about eleven months on ibrutinib. For TCR beta library preparation, 1.5 to 2 micrograms of genomic DNA were isolated from cryopreserved PBMCs. Longitudinal blood samples from CLL patients on ibrutinib monotherapy underwent high-throughput TCR beta sequencing. Patients were enrolled in a phase 2 open-label single-center ibrutinib monotherapy trial. A MiSeq instrument was used for deep resolution sequencing, which targeted depths ranging from 1 in 1 million up to 1 in 200,000 T cells, with coverage averaging 10x for each clonotype. The immunoSEQ hsTCRB Kit was used to generate TCR beta libraries. From the authors' description of their analysis: ImmunoSEQ Data Assistant and ImmunoSEQ Analyzer were used for data analysis, and V, D and J genes were assigned according to IMGT definitions. Clonality, which ranges from 0 to 1, was calculated as one minus the normalized Shannon entropy of productive rearrangement frequencies. Only overrepresented clonotypes making up at least 0.05% of each patient's repertoire were included in the public clonotype analysis. Repertoires from thirteen age-matched healthy donors in immuneACCESS were used as clonality controls. In its TCRdb copy, this immuneACCESS table keeps in-frame sequences only and misses some clones. Where compared with another copy, unresolved V genes explain less than half of these, and the others have no known cause. That table gives V, J and clone size, and the DNA gave D and trimming. The sample profile shows some 150,000 clones; around three quarters of them were found once. Roughly a quarter of the sample rests with the top ten.

This TCR derives from a human donor with chronic lymphocytic leukemia. The specimen comprised PBMCs, sampled after 12 months of ibrutinib treatment. The chain is assembled from TRBV2 and TRBJ2-5; the D region possibly corresponds to TRBD2 (5 bases align). CDR3 reads: CASGTGWETQYF. The nucleotide sequence is TGTGCCAGCGGAACGGGGTGGGAGACCCAGTACTTC.